This is a list of T cell receptor beta chains from one sample in a study of OX40 agonist ivuxolimab in advanced cancers. The assay was immunoSEQ multiplex PCR, and TCRdb's table has in-frame clones only and misses some. The sample carries roughly 40,000 clones, around 90% recorded once. Sample: CD4+ or CD8+ T cells sorted from blood, taken in a trial of the OX40 agonist ivuxolimab. The receptors derive from an adult with an advanced solid tumor such as melanoma, head and neck, liver or kidney cancer. Both conserved end residues are part of each CDR3. Fields, in order: J gene, V gene, D gene, CDR3 length, clone size, CDR3 DNA, CDR3 protein. A D gene is named only where the DNA matches it firmly. Not every row has a clone size; where given, it reads once, few, many or a size class.

TRBJ2-7 | TRBV27 | TRBD2 | 16 | . | TGTGCCAGCAGTTTATCCGGGGGACTAGCGTCCTACGAGCAGTACTTC | CASSLSGGLASYEQYF
TRBJ2-7 | TRBV10-3 | . | 15 | . | TGTGCCATCAGTGAGCAGGGGACAAAAACCTACGAGCAGTACTTC | CAISEQGTKTYEQYF
TRBJ2-1 | TRBV11-3 | TRBD1 | 13 | . | TGTGCCAGCAGCCTGACAGGGAAGGACGAGCAGTTCTTC | CASSLTGKDEQFF
TRBJ2-7 | TRBV29-1 | . | 13 | . | TGCAGCGTTGAAGGTGACACATCCTACGAGCAGTACTTC | CSVEGDTSYEQYF
TRBJ2-3 | TRBV27 | . | 16 | . | TGTGCCAGCAGTTTATCAGCGGGCGCTAGCACAGATACGCAGTATTTT | CASSLSAGASTDTQYF
TRBJ2-7 | TRBV29-1 | . | 10 | . | TGCAGCGTTGTAGGTTCCGAGCAGTACTTC | CSVVGSEQYF
TRBJ2-7 | TRBV7-3 | TRBD1 | 15 | . | TGTGCCAGCAGCTTAATGGGGACAGGGGAATACGAGCAGTACTTC | CASSLMGTGEYEQYF
TRBJ2-5 | TRBV7-2 | . | 15 | . | TGTGCCAGCAGCTCCTACGGACGGGCCCAAGAGACCCAGTACTTC | CASSSYGRAQETQYF
TRBJ2-2 | TRBV27 | . | 13 | . | TGTGCCAGCAGTTTATCGACCACCGGGGAGCTGTTTTTT | CASSLSTTGELFF
TRBJ2-5 | TRBV7-3 | . | 14 | . | TGTGCCAGCAGCGAGACCGGAGGGTGGGGGACCCAGTACTTC | CASSETGGWGTQYF
TRBJ2-7 | TRBV4-1 | . | 18 | . | TGCGCCAGCAGCCAAGGCCTGGGGTTTGGAGCGGCCTCCTACGAGCAGTACTTC | CASSQGLGFGAASYEQYF
TRBJ2-3 | TRBV2 | . | 14 | . | TGTGCCAGCAGTGAACCGGGGGCGGGTGATACGCAGTATTTT | CASSEPGAGDTQYF
TRBJ2-2 | TRBV11-3 | TRBD2 | 17 | . | TGTGCCAGCAGCTTAGATTTGGCTAGCGGGAACACCGGGGAGCTGTTTTTT | CASSLDLASGNTGELFF
TRBJ2-1 | TRBV27 | . | 13 | . | TGTGCCAGCAGTTCGAAACAGGGTTATGAGCAGTTCTTC | CASSSKQGYEQFF
TRBJ2-7 | TRBV12-5 | TRBD1 | 15 | once | TGTGCTAGTGGTTTGCCTGCGACAGGGGTCCACGAGCAGTACTTC | CASGLPATGVHEQYF
TRBJ1-2 | TRBV28 | TRBD1 | 14 | . | TGTGCCAGCAGAGCGACAGGGGGTGTCTATGGCTACACCTTC | CASRATGGVYGYTF
TRBJ2-2 | TRBV28 | TRBD2 | 18 | . | TGTGCCAGCAGCTTTTCTTCCGGGACTAGCGGGAGAGGGGGGGAGCTGTTTTTT | CASSFSSGTSGRGGELFF
TRBJ2-3 | TRBV29-1 | . | 15 | . | TGCAGCGTCCCTTCCCTGGAGTACATTTCAGATACGCAGTATTTT | CSVPSLEYISDTQYF
TRBJ2-7 | TRBV28 | TRBD1 | 17 | . | TGTGCCAGCGGAGCCGGGACAGGGGGCTCAATCTCCTACGAGCAGTACTTC | CASGAGTGGSISYEQYF
TRBJ2-1 | TRBV19 | TRBD2 | 17 | . | TGTGCCAGTAGTATAAGGAGCCTAGCGGTAGTTTACAATGAGCAGTTCTTC | CASSIRSLAVVYNEQFF
TRBJ2-7 | TRBV5-8 | . | 16 | . | TGTGCCAGCAGCTTGGGTTCCAGCGGGCTTACCTACGAGCAGTACTTC | CASSLGSSGLTYEQYF
TRBJ1-5 | TRBV6-5 | . | 15 | . | TGTGCCAGCAGTTACATGAGGGGCGCGGGACAGCCCCAGCATTTT | CASSYMRGAGQPQHF
TRBJ1-1 | TRBV10-1 | . | 13 | . | TGCGCCAGCAGTGAGTCCCGAAACACTGAAGCTTTCTTT | CASSESRNTEAFF
TRBJ1-4 | TRBV7-9 | . | 17 | . | TGTGCCAGCACCTCTCTAGAGGCGGGGGACGACGGTGAAAAACTGTTTTTT | CASTSLEAGDDGEKLFF
TRBJ1-5 | TRBV19 | . | 12 | . | TGTGCCAGTAGGGAGGGAGTGGAGCCCCAGCATTTT | CASREGVEPQHF
TRBJ2-1 | TRBV7-9 | TRBD2 | 15 | . | TGTGCCAGCAGCTCGGGACTAGCTGTCTACAATGAGCAGTTCTTC | CASSSGLAVYNEQFF
TRBJ2-7 | TRBV6-1 | TRBD2 | 15 | . | TGTGCCAGCAGCGTAGCGTCTAGCGGGAGTAACGAGCAGTACTTC | CASSVASSGSNEQYF